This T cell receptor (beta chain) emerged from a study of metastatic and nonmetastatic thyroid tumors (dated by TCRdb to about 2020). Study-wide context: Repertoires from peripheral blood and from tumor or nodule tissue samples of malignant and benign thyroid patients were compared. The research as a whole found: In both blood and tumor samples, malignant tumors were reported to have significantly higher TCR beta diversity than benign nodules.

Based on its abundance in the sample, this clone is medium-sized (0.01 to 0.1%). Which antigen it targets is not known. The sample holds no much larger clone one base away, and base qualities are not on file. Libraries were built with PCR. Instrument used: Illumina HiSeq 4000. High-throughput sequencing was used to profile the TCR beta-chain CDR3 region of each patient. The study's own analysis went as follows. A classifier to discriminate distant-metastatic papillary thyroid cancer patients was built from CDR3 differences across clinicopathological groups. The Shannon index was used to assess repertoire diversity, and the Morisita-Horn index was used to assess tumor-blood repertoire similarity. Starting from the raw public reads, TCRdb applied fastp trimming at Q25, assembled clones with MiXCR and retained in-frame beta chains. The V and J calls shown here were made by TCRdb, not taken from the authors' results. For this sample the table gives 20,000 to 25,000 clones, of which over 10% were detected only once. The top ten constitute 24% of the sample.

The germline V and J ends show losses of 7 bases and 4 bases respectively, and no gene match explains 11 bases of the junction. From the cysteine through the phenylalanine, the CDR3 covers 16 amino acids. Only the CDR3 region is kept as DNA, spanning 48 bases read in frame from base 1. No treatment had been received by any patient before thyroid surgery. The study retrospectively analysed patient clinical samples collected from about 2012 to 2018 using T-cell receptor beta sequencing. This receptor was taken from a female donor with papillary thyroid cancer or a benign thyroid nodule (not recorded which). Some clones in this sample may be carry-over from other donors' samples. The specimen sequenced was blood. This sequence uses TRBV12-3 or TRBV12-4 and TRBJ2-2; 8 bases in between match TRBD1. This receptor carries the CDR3 CASTLPGTGLTGELFF. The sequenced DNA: TGTGCCAGCACTCTACCCGGGACAGGACTCACCGGGGAGCTGTTTTTT.